This TCR beta chain is drawn from a study of T-cell reconstitution after alpha-beta-depleted transplantation in children. In this sample, this clonotype turned up many times. This CDR3 contains 14 residues. Looked up from germline, CDR1 is SGHRS and CDR2 is YFSETQ. The ends lost 3 bases at V and 3 bases at J; junction bases unmatched: 4. It was with unique molecular identifiers that the TCRbeta library was prepared. TCRdb redid the calling of the PCR reads with MiXCR, one entry per CDR3 protein. The data contain a few hundred thousand distinct CDR3 sequences, more than 7.5% of them seen just once; the ten biggest clones take up about 5.4%.

The source material was PBMCs from the stem cell graft donor, sampled from the stem cell graft. The V and J genes are TRBV5-1 and TRBJ2-5, with 8 nucleotides matching TRBD2. This receptor was taken from a human donor who donated a stem cell graft to a child with SCID. CDR3 sequence (DNA): TGCGCCAGCAGCTCCGGGACTAGAGAAGAGACCCAGTACTTC. Its translation: CASSSGTREETQYF.